The 18 T cell receptor beta chains reported below all come from one sample, sequenced in a study of lymphopenia after photon versus proton radiotherapy. TCRdb keeps only in-frame clones here, not all; method: immunoSEQ multiplex PCR. The table records roughly 30,000 clones, roughly 94% of them present only once. This specimen consisted of peripheral blood, obtained from a patient treated with photon-based radiotherapy. Receptors were obtained from a woman in her forties or fifties with cholangiocarcinoma.

The chain combines TRBV6-5 with TRBJ1-1; D not resolved. CDR1 is MNHEY, CDR2 SVGAGI, per germline. The ends were cut back, 1 base at V and 4 bases at J, with 13 bases in the middle. The CDR3 sequence is 15 residues long. CDR3 sequence: CASSYFEGVGTEAFF. The CDR3 DNA sequence: TGTGCCAGCAGTTACTTCGAGGGAGTTGGCACTGAAGCTTTCTTT.

This sequence joins TRBV6-1 and TRBJ1-4, with D perhaps TRBD1 (5 bases). This CDR3 contains 15 residues. CDR1 is MNHNS, CDR2 SASEGT, per germline. Trimming removed 4 bases at V and 4 bases at J, with 13 bases between. The CDR3 DNA follows: TGTGCCAGCAGTGGGTGGGTGGGGGTTAATGAAAAACTGTTTTTT. Protein sequence: CASSGWVGVNEKLFF.

The chain has TRBV29-1 and TRBJ2-7, with D unclear. The CDR3 totals 11 residues. The V gene's germline CDR1 is SQVTM and CDR2 ANQGSEA. Trimming took 3 bases from V and 6 from J, leaving 9 bases between them. DNA for the CDR3: TGCAGCGTTGACACTCTCCTCGAGCAGTACTTC. Translating it yields CSVDTLLEQYF.

This clone occurred once. J is TRBJ1-2 and V is TRBV4-3; D is ambiguous. CDR3 length: 14 amino acids. Germline loops: CDR1 LGHNA, CDR2 YSLEER. V was pared by 0 bases and J by 4 bases, with 9 bases between. CDR3 in DNA: TGCGCCAGCAGCCAAGATTTAGAAATCTATGGCTACACCTTC. Its protein is CASSQDLEIYGYTF.

This sequence joins TRBV14 and TRBJ1-2; D remains unclear. V was clipped by 3 bases and J by 5 bases, with 13 bases between them. In germline, CDR1 is SGHDN, CDR2 FVKESK. The CDR3 extends over 14 amino acids. As DNA, the CDR3 is TGTGCCAGCAGCCAGGAGAATTTTGGGTATGGCTACACCTTC. As protein: CASSQENFGYGYTF.

V usage is TRBV7-6 and J usage is TRBJ2-3, with D possibly TRBD2 on 6 matching bases. V lost 4 bases to trimming and J lost 4 bases, with 18 bases between them. Germline-derived CDR1 and CDR2 are SGHVS and FNYEAQ. The CDR3 is 16 amino acids. The CDR3 region is CASSSYAPGVADTQYF. The CDR3 DNA is TGTGCCAGCAGCTCCTACGCCCCGGGGGTGGCAGATACGCAGTATTTT.

The DNA of the CDR3 is TGCGCCAGCAGCCAGGGCCAAGGGTATAATTCACCCCTCCACTTT. Amino acid sequence: CASSQGQGYNSPLHF. V is TRBV4-3 and J is TRBJ1-6; D is undetermined. Germline V lookup: CDR1 LGHNA, CDR2 YSLEER. Trimming removed 3 bases from V and 4 bases from J, with 10 bases in between. The CDR3 length is 15 residues.

The count of this clone is one. This sequence joins TRBV2 and TRBJ2-7; D may be TRBD1 (5 bases). The V end was cut by 10 bases, the J end by 0 bases, with 10 bases between. The length of the CDR3 is 12 residues. Germline assignment: CDR1 SNHLY and CDR2 FYNNEI. The CDR3 spells CATRAVSYEQYF. The CDR3 nucleotides read TGTGCCACCAGGGCAGTCTCCTACGAGCAGTACTTC.

This chain joins TRBV5-1 and TRBJ1-1; no clear D. CDR3 length: 14 amino acids. The V and J ends lost 1 base and 3 bases respectively, with 10 bases between them. Germline V gene lookup returns CDR1 SGHRS and CDR2 YFSETQ. CDR3 sequence (DNA): TGCGCCAGCAGCTTGTGGGTTGAGGACACTGAAGCTTTCTTT. It yields the protein CASSLWVEDTEAFF. Full variable domain (rest looked up from reference TRBV5-1 and TRBJ1-1): KAGVTQTPRYLIKTRGQQVTLSCSPISGHRSVSWYQQTPGQGLQFLFEYFSETQRNKGNFPGRFSGRQFSNSRSEMNVSTLELGDSALYLCASSLWVEDTEAFFGQGTRLTVV.

This clone has just a few counts. This chain joins TRBV30 and TRBJ1-4, with 8 positions matching TRBD1. The CDR3 has 14 amino acids. After removal of 3 bases from V and 11 bases from J, the junction contained 11 bases not matched to a gene. Germline V gene lookup returns CDR1 GTSNPN and CDR2 SVGIG (reference sequence). Here the CDR3 DNA reads TGTGCCTGGAGACTGACAGGGGAAAGCTCTAAACTGTTTTTT. It yields the protein CAWRLTGESSKLFF.

This sequence joins TRBV27 and TRBJ2-7; no definite D call. The ends were cut back, 4 bases at V and 2 bases at J, with 6 bases in the middle. Germline CDR1 reads MNHEY; CDR2 reads SMNVEV (reference sequence). This CDR3 is 12 amino acids long. CDR3 sequence: CASSSSPYEQYF. DNA for the CDR3: TGTGCCAGCAGTTCTAGTCCCTACGAGCAGTACTTC.

The genes are TRBV7-9 and TRBJ2-7, with TRBD2 matching over 13 bases. The trim removed 5 bases at V and 6 bases at J, leaving 4 bases unmatched. There are 14 residues in the CDR3. CDR1 is SEHNR, CDR2 FQNEAQ, per germline (reference sequence). CDR3 protein: CASSTSGGATEQYF. CDR3 nucleotides: TGTGCCAGCAGCACTAGCGGGGGGGCCACCGAGCAGTACTTC.

This clone was recorded once. J is TRBJ2-5 and V is TRBV11-2; 11 bases are a match to TRBD2. The V and J ends lost 1 base and 5 bases, in that order; junction bases with no gene match: 3. Germline lookup yields CDR1 SGHAT and CDR2 FQNNGV. The CDR3 sequence is 15 residues long. This CDR3 reads CASSLVSGGGETQYF. CDR3 sequence (DNA): TGTGCCAGCAGCTTAGTTAGCGGGGGGGGTGAGACCCAGTACTTC.

This sequence joins TRBV4-3 and TRBJ2-1; D might be TRBD2 (5 bases). With 2 bases removed from V and 4 bases from J, the gap between germline ends came to 12 bases. From germline, CDR1 is LGHNA and CDR2 YSLEER. This CDR3 is 15 amino acids long. This CDR3 is CASSQNGVPYNEQFF. In nucleotides, the CDR3 is TGCGCCAGCAGCCAAAACGGGGTACCATACAATGAGCAGTTCTTC.

This chain uses TRBV19 with TRBJ2-4, with D perhaps matching TRBD1 or TRBD2 (5 bases each). Germline CDR1 and CDR2: LNHDA and SQIVND (reference sequence). The CDR3 loop spans 14 amino acids. Trimming left V 5 bases short and J 9 bases short, with 17 bases between. The CDR3 spells CASSGAGARGIQYF. CDR3 DNA: TGTGCCAGTAGTGGGGCGGGTGCCCGAGGCATTCAGTACTTC.

This sequence joins TRBV7-9 and TRBJ1-3, with D uncertain. The CDR3 is 14 residues long. V lost 3 bases, J lost 0 bases, and 6 bases lay in between. Germline lookup yields CDR1 SEHNR and CDR2 FQNEAQ (reference sequence). CDR3: CASSFGNSGNTIYF. The DNA of the CDR3 is TGTGCCAGCAGCTTCGGAAACTCTGGAAACACCATATATTTT.

The rearrangement links TRBV28 to TRBJ1-1; D gene ambiguous. CDR1 MDHEN and CDR2 SYDVKM come from the germline V gene. The CDR3 spans 12 residues. V was shortened by 0 bases and J by 1 base, with 0 bases between the two germline ends. DNA for the CDR3: TGTGCCAGCAGTTTATGGAACACTGAAGCTTTCTTT. Translated: CASSLWNTEAFF.

This chain connects TRBV5-1 to TRBJ2-7; D perhaps matches TRBD1 (5 bases). The V end was cut by 4 bases, the J end by 2 bases, with 13 bases between. Germline-derived CDR1 and CDR2 are SGHRS and YFSETQ. The CDR3 length is 14 residues. The CDR3 DNA reads as TGCGCCAGCAGCCCCGCGGCAGGGACCTACGAGCAGTACTTC. Its protein is CASSPAAGTYEQYF.